Listed here is a single TCR beta chain. The data were taken from a study of blood T cell repertoires in COVID-19. The protocol was immunoSEQ multiplex PCR, while the TCRdb copy is restricted to in-frame clones and leaves out a portion. The profile shows roughly 350,000 clones, over 75% of them singletons. The CDR3 is 15 amino acids. Germline V CDR1 and CDR2: LGHDT, YNNKEL (reference sequence). The V gene lost 0 bases and the J gene lost 4 bases, with 10 bases spanning the gap. The chain links TRBV3-1 (or the pseudogene TRBV3-2) to TRBJ1-5; D unclear. Sequencing input: peripheral blood. This clonotype was sampled from a woman in her forties or fifties with active or convalescent COVID-19. This CDR3 is CASSQDPHTNQPQHF. The CDR3 region has the DNA TGTGCCAGCAGCCAAGATCCCCATACAAATCAGCCCCAGCATTTT.